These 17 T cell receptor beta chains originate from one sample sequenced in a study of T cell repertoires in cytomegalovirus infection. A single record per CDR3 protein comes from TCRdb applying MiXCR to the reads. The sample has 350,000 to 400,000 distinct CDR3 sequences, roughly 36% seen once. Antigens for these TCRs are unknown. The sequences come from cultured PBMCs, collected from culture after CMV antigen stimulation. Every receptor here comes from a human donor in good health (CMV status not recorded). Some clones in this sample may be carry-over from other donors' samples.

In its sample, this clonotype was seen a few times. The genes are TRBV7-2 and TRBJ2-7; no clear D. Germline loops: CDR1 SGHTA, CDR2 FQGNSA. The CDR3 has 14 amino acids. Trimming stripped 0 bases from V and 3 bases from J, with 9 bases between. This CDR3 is CASSLAQDFYEQYF. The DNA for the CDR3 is TGTGCCAGCAGCTTAGCCCAGGATTTCTACGAGCAGTACTTC.

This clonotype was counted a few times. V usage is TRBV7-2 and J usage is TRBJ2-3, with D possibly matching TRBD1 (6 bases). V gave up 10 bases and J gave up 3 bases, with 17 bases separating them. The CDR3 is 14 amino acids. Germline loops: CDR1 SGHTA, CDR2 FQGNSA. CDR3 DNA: TGTGCCACGAACCTTGGACAGTTAACAGATACGCAGTATTTT. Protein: CATNLGQLTDTQYF.

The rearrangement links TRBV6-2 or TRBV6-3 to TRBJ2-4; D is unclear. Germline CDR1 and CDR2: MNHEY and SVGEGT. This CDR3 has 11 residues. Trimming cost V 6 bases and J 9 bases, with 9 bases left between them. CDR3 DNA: TGTGCCAGCAGCCCCGGAACCATTCAGTACTTC. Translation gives CASSPGTIQYF.

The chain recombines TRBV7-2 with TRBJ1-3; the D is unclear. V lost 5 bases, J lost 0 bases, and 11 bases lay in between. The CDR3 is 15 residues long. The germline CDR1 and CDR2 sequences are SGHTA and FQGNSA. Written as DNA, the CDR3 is TGTGCCAGCAGCATGGCCGGGCTCTCTGGAAACACCATATATTTT. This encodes CASSMAGLSGNTIYF.

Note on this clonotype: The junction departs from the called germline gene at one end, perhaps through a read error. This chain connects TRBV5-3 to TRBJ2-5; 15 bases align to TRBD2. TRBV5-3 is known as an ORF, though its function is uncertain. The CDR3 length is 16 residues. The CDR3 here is CASSLLGLAGGETQYF. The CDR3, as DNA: TGTGCCAGCAGCTTGCTGGGACTAGCGGGAGGAGAGACCCAGTACTTC.

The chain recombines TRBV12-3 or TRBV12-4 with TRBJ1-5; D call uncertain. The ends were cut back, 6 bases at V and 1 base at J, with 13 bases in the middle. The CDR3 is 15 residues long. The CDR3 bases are TGTGCCAGCAGCCCGTCCGGGAGGAGCAATCAGCCCCAGCATTTT. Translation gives CASSPSGRSNQPQHF.

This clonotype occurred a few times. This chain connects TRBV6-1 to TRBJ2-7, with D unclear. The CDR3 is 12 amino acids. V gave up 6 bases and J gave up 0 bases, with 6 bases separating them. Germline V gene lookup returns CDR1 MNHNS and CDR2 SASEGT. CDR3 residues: CASRGASYEQYV. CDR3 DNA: TGTGCCAGCAGAGGTGCCTCCTACGAGCAGTACGTC.

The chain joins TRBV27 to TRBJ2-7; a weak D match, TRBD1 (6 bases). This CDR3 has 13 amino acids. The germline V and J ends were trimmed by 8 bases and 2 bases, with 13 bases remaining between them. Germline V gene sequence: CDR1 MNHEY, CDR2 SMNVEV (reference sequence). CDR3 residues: CASGKGGTYEQYF. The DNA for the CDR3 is TGTGCCAGCGGTAAAGGGGGTACCTACGAGCAGTACTTC.

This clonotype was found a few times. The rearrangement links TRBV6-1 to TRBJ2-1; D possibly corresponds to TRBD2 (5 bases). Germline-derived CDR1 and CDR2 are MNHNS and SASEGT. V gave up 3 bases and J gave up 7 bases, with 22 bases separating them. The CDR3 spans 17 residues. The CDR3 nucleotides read TGTGCCAGCAGTGATTTCCGCTCGGCCCTAGCAGGTAATGAGCAGTTCTTC. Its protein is CASSDFRSALAGNEQFF.

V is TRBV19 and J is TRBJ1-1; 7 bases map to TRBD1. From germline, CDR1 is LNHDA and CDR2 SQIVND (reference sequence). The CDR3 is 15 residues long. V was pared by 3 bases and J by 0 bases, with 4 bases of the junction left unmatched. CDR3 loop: CASSITGVVNTEAFF. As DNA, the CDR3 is TGTGCCAGTAGTATCACAGGGGTTGTGAACACTGAAGCTTTCTTT.

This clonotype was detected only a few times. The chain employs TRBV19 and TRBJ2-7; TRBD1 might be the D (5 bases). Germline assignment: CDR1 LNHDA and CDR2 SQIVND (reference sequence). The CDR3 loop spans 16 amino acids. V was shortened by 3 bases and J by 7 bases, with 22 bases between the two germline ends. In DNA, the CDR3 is TGTGCCAGTAGTATGGGGCAAAGGTCCCTTCGTCGTGAGCAGTACTTC. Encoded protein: CASSMGQRSLRREQYF.

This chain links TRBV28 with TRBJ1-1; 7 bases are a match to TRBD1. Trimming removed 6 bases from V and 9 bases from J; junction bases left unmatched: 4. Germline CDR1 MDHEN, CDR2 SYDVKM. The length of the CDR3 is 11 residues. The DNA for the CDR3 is TGTGCCAGCAGCCCGGGACAGAAAGCTTTCTTT. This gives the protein CASSPGQKAFF. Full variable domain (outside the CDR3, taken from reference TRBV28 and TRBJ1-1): DVKVTQSSRYLVKRTGEKVFLECVQDMDHENMFWYRQDPGLGLRLIYFSYDVKMKEKGDIPEGYSVSREKKERFSLILESASTNQTSMYLCASSPGQKAFFGQGTRLTVV.

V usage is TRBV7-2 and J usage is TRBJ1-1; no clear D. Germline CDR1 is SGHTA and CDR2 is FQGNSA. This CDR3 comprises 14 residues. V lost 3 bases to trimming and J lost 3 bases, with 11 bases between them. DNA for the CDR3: TGTGCCAGCAGCTTGGTGGGGAGGGACACTGAAGCTTTCTTT. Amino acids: CASSLVGRDTEAFF. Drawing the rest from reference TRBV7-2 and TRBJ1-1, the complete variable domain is GAGVSQSPSNKVTEKGKDVELRCDPISGHTALYWYRQSLGQGLEFLIYFQGNSAPDKSGLPSDRFSAERTGGSVSTLTIQRTQQEDSAVYLCASSLVGRDTEAFFGQGTRLTVV.

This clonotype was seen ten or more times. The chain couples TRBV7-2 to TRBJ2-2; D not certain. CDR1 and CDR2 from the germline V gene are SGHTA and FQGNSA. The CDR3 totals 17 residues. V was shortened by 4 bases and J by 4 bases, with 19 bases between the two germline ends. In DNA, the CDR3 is TGTGCCAGCAGCTCCGGGCGGCCGGGTTTGAGCACCGGGGAGCTGTTTTTT. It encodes CASSSGRPGLSTGELFF.

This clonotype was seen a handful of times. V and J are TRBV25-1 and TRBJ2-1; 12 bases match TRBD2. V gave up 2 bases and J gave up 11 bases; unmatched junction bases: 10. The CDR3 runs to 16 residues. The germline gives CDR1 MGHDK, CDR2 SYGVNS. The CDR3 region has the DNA TGTGCCAGCAGTGAACTTACTAGCGGGAGGACGCATAAGCAGTTCTTC. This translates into CASSELTSGRTHKQFF.

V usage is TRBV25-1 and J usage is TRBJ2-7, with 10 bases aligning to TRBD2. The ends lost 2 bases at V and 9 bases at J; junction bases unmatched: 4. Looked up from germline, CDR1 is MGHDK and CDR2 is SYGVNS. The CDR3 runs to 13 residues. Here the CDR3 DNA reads TGTGCCAGCAGTGAAACCGGGACTAGCGTGCAGTACGTC. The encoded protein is CASSETGTSVQYV.

This CDR3 reads CASSPIRGARAFF. CDR3 DNA: TGTGCCAGCAGCCCAATACGTGGGGCTAGGGCTTTCTTT. The chain couples TRBV7-9 to TRBJ1-1; the D gene is possibly TRBD1 (5 bases). The CDR3 has 13 residues. The V end lost 5 bases, the J end lost 11 bases, and 18 bases lay between the germline ends. Germline loops: CDR1 SEHNR, CDR2 FQNEAQ (reference sequence). Using reference TRBV7-9 and TRBJ1-1 for the parts outside the CDR3, the full variable domain is DTGVSQNPRHKITKRGQNVTFRCDPISEHNRLYWYRQTLGQGPEFLTYFQNEAQLEKSRLLSDRFSAERPKGSFSTLEIQRTEQGDSAMYLCASSPIRGARAFFGQGTRLTVV.